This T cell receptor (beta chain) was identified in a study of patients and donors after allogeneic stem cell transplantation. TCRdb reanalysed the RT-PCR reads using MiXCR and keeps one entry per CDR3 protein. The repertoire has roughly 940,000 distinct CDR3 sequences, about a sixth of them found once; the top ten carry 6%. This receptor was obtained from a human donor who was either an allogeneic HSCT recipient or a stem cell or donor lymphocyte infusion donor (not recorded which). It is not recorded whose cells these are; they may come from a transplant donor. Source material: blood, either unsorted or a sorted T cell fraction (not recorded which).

DNA of the CDR3: TGTGCCAGCACTCGGGGGCCCTACGAGCAGTACTTC. It translates to CASTRGPYEQYF. The J gene is TRBJ2-7, the V gene TRBV6-2 or TRBV6-3; D possibly uses TRBD1 or TRBD2 (6 bases each). The V gene's germline CDR1 is MNHEY and CDR2 SVGEGT. V lost 7 bases, J lost 2 bases, and 9 bases lay in between. This CDR3 comprises 12 residues.